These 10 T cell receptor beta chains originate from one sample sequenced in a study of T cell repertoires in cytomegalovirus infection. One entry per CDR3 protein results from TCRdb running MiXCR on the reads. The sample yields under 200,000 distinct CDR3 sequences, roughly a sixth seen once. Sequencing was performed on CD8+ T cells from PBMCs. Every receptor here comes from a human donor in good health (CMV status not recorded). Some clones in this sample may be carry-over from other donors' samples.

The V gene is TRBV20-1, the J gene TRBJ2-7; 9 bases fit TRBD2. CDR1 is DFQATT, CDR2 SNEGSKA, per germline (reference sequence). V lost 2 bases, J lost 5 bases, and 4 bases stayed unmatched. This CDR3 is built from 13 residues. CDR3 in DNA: TGCAGTGCTAGACTAGCGGGAATCCACGAGCAGTACTTC. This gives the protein CSARLAGIHEQYF.

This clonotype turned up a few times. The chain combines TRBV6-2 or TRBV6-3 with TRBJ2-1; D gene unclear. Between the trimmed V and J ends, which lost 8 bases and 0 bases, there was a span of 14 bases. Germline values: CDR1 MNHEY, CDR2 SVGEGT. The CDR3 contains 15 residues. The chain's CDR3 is CASGPLESSYNEQFF. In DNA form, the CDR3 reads TGTGCCAGCGGCCCGCTGGAGAGCTCCTACAATGAGCAGTTCTTC.

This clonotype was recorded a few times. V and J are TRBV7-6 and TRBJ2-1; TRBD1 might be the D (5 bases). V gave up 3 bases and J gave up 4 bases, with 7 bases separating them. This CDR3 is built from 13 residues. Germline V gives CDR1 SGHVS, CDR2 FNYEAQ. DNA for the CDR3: TGTGCCAGCAGCTTCAGACAGTACAATGAGCAGTTCTTC. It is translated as CASSFRQYNEQFF.

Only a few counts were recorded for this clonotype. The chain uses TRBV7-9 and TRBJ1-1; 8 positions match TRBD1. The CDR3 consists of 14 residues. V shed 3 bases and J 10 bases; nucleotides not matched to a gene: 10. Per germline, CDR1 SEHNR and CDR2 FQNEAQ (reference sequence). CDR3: CASSFGQGQGGAFF. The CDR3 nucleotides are TGTGCCAGCAGCTTCGGACAGGGCCAAGGAGGAGCTTTCTTT.

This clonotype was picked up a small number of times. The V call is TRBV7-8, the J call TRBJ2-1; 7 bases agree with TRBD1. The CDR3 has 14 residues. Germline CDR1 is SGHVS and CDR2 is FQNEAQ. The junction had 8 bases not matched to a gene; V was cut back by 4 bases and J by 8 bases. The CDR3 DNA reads TGTGCCAGCAGCTCGAAAGCTGACAGGGATGAGCAGTTCTTC. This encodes CASSSKADRDEQFF. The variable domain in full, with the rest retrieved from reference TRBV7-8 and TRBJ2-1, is GAGVSQSPRYKVAKRGQDVALRCDPISGHVSLFWYQQALGQGPEFLTYFQNEAQLDKSGLPSDRFFAERPEGSVSTLKIQRTQQEDSAVYLCASSSKADRDEQFFGPGTRLTVL.

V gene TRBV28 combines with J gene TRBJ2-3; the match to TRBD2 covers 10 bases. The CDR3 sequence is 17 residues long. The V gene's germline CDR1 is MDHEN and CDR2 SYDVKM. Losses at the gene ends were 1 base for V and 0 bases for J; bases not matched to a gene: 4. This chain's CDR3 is CASSLSSGSPSTDTQYF. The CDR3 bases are TGTGCCAGCAGTTTATCTAGCGGGAGCCCAAGCACAGATACGCAGTATTTT.

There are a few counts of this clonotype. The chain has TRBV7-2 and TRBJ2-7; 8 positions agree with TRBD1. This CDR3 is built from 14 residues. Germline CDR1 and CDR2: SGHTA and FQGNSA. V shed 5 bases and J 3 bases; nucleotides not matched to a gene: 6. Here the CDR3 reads CASSPRTGNYEQYF. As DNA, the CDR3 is TGTGCCAGCAGCCCCCGGACAGGGAACTACGAGCAGTACTTC.

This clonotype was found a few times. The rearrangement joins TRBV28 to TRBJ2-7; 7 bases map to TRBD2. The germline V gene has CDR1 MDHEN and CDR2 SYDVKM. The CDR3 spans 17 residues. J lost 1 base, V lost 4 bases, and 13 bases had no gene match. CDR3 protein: CASSSPGGPRGSYEQYF. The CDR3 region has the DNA TGTGCCAGCAGTTCCCCGGGGGGACCCAGAGGGTCCTACGAGCAGTACTTC.

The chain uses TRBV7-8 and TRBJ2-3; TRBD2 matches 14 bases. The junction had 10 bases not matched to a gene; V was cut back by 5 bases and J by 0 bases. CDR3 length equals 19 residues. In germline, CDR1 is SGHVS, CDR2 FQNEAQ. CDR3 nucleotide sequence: TGTGCCAGCAGCATGACTAGCGGGAGGGCCAGATGGAGCACAGATACGCAGTATTTT. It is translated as CASSMTSGRARWSTDTQYF.

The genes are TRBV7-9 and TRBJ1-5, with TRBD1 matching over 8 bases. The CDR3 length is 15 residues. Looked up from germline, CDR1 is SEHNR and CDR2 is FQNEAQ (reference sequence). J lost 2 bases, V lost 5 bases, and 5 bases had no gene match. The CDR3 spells CASSVDREGNQPQHF. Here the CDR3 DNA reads TGTGCCAGCAGCGTGGACAGGGAAGGCAATCAGCCCCAGCATTTT.